The subject of this entry is one T cell receptor beta chain. The clone's antigen remains unknown. Per-base qualities were not stored, and no clone one base away is much larger. This sample was taken from a study of identifying expanded T cells in peripheral blood (dated by TCRdb to about 2019). With respect to the entire study: Technical replicates were generated by sequencing separate aliquots of the same genomic DNA pool, and four replicates were compared pairwise.

TCRbeta CDR3 regions were profiled with the immunoSEQ Assay using bias-controlled multiplex PCR amplification of genomic DNA. The original methods were these. To quantify the absolute abundance of each unique TCRbeta CDR3 region, the sequences were collapsed and filtered. Differential abundance was tested with a binomial (Fisher-equivalent) model and with a beta-binomial model adding time-dependent variance fitted from healthy donors. Clones with fewer than 5 combined templates were removed, and differential abundance was called for clones with a Benjamini-Hochberg FDR below 0.01. The form v = (b*log(k)+a)^2 was used to model beta-binomial variance as a function of total template count across the two samples. In its TCRdb copy, this immuneACCESS table keeps in-frame sequences only and misses some clones. Where compared with another copy, unresolved V genes explain less than half of these, and the others have no known cause. For V, J and clone size, that table is used; D and trimming come from the DNA. This sample is represented by about 90,000 clones; approximately 83% of them were singletons. The ten top clones hold 4.5% to 7% of the sample.

General findings and caveats noted by the study authors: Across all healthy-donor time intervals, the beta-binomial model significantly cut both the number of clones called differentially abundant and the false-positive rate. The authors expected that over much longer intervals, such as months to years, biological variance in healthy repertoires might increase even further. About 1.1 differentially abundant clones were flagged by the binomial model between technical replicates, whereas about 17 and 20 were flagged over roughly two weeks and four weeks, respectively. For all healthy donors, the variance in clone template counts between two-week samples rose significantly as total template count increased.

No immune events, such as infections, were documented for the healthy donors during the collection period. Time-dependent variance in a beta-binomial model of T-cell clone differential abundance was calibrated using healthy-donor blood repertoires as a training cohort. There were some ten healthy donors in the training cohort, of whom 3 were female and 7 were male. Donor ages ranged from roughly 29 to 64 years, with an average of around 45 years. Obtained from a commercial supplier, whole blood was collected from each healthy donor at three time points set around 14 days apart. Genomic DNA was extracted from unsorted whole blood for immunosequencing. Sequenced material: blood. The sequence was obtained from a person aged 18-69 years in good health.

The DNA sequence is as follows: TGTGCCAGCAGACCAGGGACAGGGACGGACGAGCAGTACTTC. Its translation is CASRPGTGTDEQYF. This chain is built from TRBV7-2 and TRBJ2-7; TRBD1 agrees with 9 junctional bases. Measured from the cysteine to the phenylalanine, the CDR3 is 14 residues long. This entry keeps only the CDR3 DNA: 42 bases, framed from base 1. Based on the germline V gene, the CDR1 and CDR2 sequences are SGHTA and FQGNSA. Trimming accounts for 6 bases at V and 5 bases at J, while the number of junction bases matched to no gene is 8.